This T cell receptor beta chain was sequenced in a study of graft-versus-host responses after intestinal transplantation. About the research overall: Transplant recipients had multivisceral, liver-intestinal, or isolated intestinal grafts. Once they had received anti-thymocyte globulin induction, all recipients took tacrolimus and steroids for approximately three years. Notes on the study in general: GvH clones surfaced in recipient marrow, some emerging earlier in ileum or blood. Levels of circulating GvH clones at their peak were associated with early post-transplant HvG declines.

The V segment lost 4 bases and the J segment 10 bases; nucleotides outside the gene matches: 7. The CDR3 is 15 amino acids. Per germline, CDR1 MNHEY and CDR2 SMNVEV (reference sequence). As concerns this clone: The antigen remains unidentified.

Profiled with immunoSEQ multiplex PCR; TCRdb holds only in-frame clones, not every one. The sample holds tens of thousands of clones, around nine tenths seen once. The sequencing here drew on unstimulated CD8+ T cells sorted from spleen or lymph node cells, taken before intestinal transplant. The chain links TRBV27 to TRBJ1-6; 10 bases are shared with TRBD1. The sequence came from a human donor who received an intestinal transplant. The CDR3 region is CASSYQGQGLSPLHF. The DNA of the CDR3 is TGTGCCAGCAGTTACCAGGGACAGGGGCTCTCACCCCTCCACTTT.